The 15 T cell receptor beta chains below come from one sample, sequenced in a study of blood T cells in healthy people across ages. A second roughly 7 to 11 cycle PCR used barcoded and J-beta primers. MiXCR, run by TCRdb on the 5' RACE reads, gives a single entry per CDR3 protein. The sample includes roughly 1,000,000 distinct CDR3 sequences, approximately 25% of them seen just once. These sequences were also reported in another study, on T cells of mothers and their children.

The sequencing sample was made of blood. These receptors were taken from a girl aged 2 to 10 in good health.

This chain connects TRBV4-3 to TRBJ2-1; TRBD1 or TRBD2 may be the D gene (6 bases each). Germline V gives CDR1 LGHNA, CDR2 YSLEER. V gave up 1 base and J gave up 6 bases, with 19 bases separating them. The CDR3 is 17 amino acids. The CDR3 DNA reads TGCGCCAGCAGCCAAGTGGAACGGGGGCCGGGGTCCAATGAGCAGTTCTTC. Its protein is CASSQVERGPGSNEQFF.

V gene TRBV2 combines with J gene TRBJ2-5, with a possible D match to TRBD2 (6 bases). CDR3 length: 16 residues. Germline-derived CDR1 and CDR2 are SNHLY and FYNNEI. V was clipped by 5 bases and J by 6 bases, with 22 bases between them. CDR3 amino acids: CASSHSGSPLEKTQYF. CDR3 coding DNA: TGTGCCAGCAGTCATAGCGGATCCCCCCTAGAGAAGACCCAGTACTTC.

This clonotype came up a few times. The chain joins TRBV12-3 or TRBV12-4 to TRBJ1-4; no firm D call. The V end was cut by 6 bases, the J end by 8 bases, with 10 bases between. The length of the CDR3 is 12 residues. The CDR3 protein is CASSGVGEKLFF. Written as DNA, the CDR3 is TGTGCCAGCAGCGGTGTTGGAGAAAAACTGTTTTTT.

The chain combines TRBV7-9 with TRBJ2-3, with D tentatively TRBD2 (6 bases). Germline V CDR1 and CDR2: SEHNR, FQNEAQ (reference sequence). CDR3 length equals 16 residues. V was trimmed by 5 bases and J by 2 bases, leaving 17 bases between them. CDR3 sequence: CASSLLEGLLTDTQYF. The CDR3 DNA reads TGTGCCAGCAGCCTCCTAGAGGGACTTCTCACAGATACGCAGTATTTT.

The V gene is TRBV7-8, the J gene TRBJ2-5; possibly TRBD2 for D (5 bases). The better agreement between TRBJ2-1 and the DNA end casts doubt on the J call. Germline V CDR1 and CDR2: SGHVS, FQNEAQ. The CDR3 extends over 12 amino acids. CDR3 bases: TGTGCCAGCAGCTCTTTAAGCGGAGAGCAGTTCTTC. Its translation: CASSSLSGEQFF.

The J gene is TRBJ2-1, the V gene TRBV27; the match to TRBD1 covers 9 bases. The J call may be incorrect, as the DNA end agrees better with TRBJ2-7. The germline gives CDR1 MNHEY, CDR2 SMNVEV (reference sequence). This CDR3 is 15 amino acids long. The CDR3 nucleotides read TGTGCCAGCAGTTTATCCGTCGGGACAGGGTACGAGCAGTACTTC. Amino acid sequence: CASSLSVGTGYEQYF.

This clonotype has just a few counts. The V gene is TRBV7-8, the J gene TRBJ2-3; 11 bases agree with TRBD1. From germline, CDR1 is SGHVS and CDR2 FQNEAQ. V gave up 1 base and J gave up 2 bases; unmatched junction bases: 8. The CDR3 contains 18 residues. CDR3 protein: CASSLEMWTGGNTDTQYF. CDR3 in DNA: TGTGCCAGCAGCTTAGAGATGTGGACAGGGGGCAACACAGATACGCAGTATTTT.

The chain carries TRBV5-8 and TRBJ2-5; TRBD2 matches 8 bases. This CDR3 contains 17 residues. Losses at the gene ends were 1 base for V and 1 base for J; bases not matched to a gene: 9. Germline V CDR1 and CDR2: SGHTS, YDEGEE. The CDR3, as DNA: TGTGCCAGCAGCTTGTGGGGTAGCGGGACATTCCAAGAGACCCAGTACTTC. It codes for CASSLWGSGTFQETQYF.

V gene TRBV7-2 combines with J gene TRBJ2-3, with D perhaps matching TRBD2 (5 bases). The CDR3 is 16 amino acids. CDR1 SGHTA and CDR2 FQGNSA come from the germline V gene. Trimming took off 1 base at V and 6 bases at J, with 17 bases between the two ends. This CDR3 is CASSLVRTPPLDTQYF. In DNA form, the CDR3 reads TGTGCCAGCAGCTTAGTTCGGACTCCCCCTCTGGATACGCAGTATTTT.

The chain has TRBV29-1 and TRBJ2-3; D gene unclear. Trimming pared 6 bases from V and 1 base from J, leaving 11 bases between. Looked up from germline, CDR1 is SQVTM and CDR2 is ANQGSEA. This CDR3 spans 13 amino acids. CDR3 loop: CSVGRPGTDTQYF. The CDR3 nucleotides are TGCAGCGTCGGTCGACCGGGCACAGATACGCAGTATTTT.

This clonotype was found a few times. The chain has TRBV4-1 and TRBJ2-3; 9 positions agree with TRBD1. CDR1 MGHRA and CDR2 YSYEKL come from the germline V gene. Trimming cost V 0 bases and J 3 bases; bases outside gene matches: 1. This CDR3 spans 15 amino acids. CDR3 sequence (DNA): TGCGCCAGCAGCCAAGAGGACAGGGGAACAGATACGCAGTATTTT. This encodes CASSQEDRGTDTQYF.

The rearrangement uses TRBV6-2 or TRBV6-3 and TRBJ1-2; 8 positions match TRBD1. Germline CDR1 is MNHEY and CDR2 is SVGEGT. The CDR3 loop spans 16 amino acids. V shed 8 bases and J 3 bases; nucleotides not matched to a gene: 14. The CDR3 loop reads CASGITMGQAYYGYTF. The CDR3 coding sequence is TGTGCCAGCGGGATTACGATGGGACAGGCGTACTATGGCTACACCTTC.

This clonotype was seen more than once but under ten times. This chain links TRBV7-2 with TRBJ2-7; D possibly matches TRBD1 or TRBD2 (6 bases each). The CDR3 is 14 residues long. CDR1 and CDR2 (germline): SGHTA, FQGNSA. The V and J ends lost 5 bases and 6 bases respectively, with 17 bases between them. CDR3 protein: CASSPRLGGAEQYF. In DNA, the CDR3 is TGTGCCAGCAGCCCGAGACTAGGGGGAGCCGAGCAGTACTTC.

In this sample, this clonotype turned up a few times. The gene calls are TRBV4-2 and TRBJ2-5; 12 bases are shared with TRBD2. The tail of the sequence fits TRBJ2-7 better, so the J call may be wrong. CDR1 LGHNA and CDR2 YNFKEQ come from the germline V gene. The CDR3 loop spans 19 amino acids. CDR3 DNA sequence: TGTGCCAGCAGCCAAGAAGGGCTAGCGGGGGGGCTCTGGCTGGACGAGCAGTACTTC. Translated: CASSQEGLAGGLWLDEQYF.

This clonotype was seen only a few times. The rearrangement joins TRBV5-4 to TRBJ1-2; D is perhaps TRBD1 (5 bases). Germline V gene sequence: CDR1 SGHNT, CDR2 YYREEE (reference sequence). The CDR3 covers 12 residues. Trimming removed 4 bases from V and 6 bases from J, with 10 bases in between. CDR3 DNA sequence: TGTGCCAGCAGCGAGGGGCTCGATGGCTACACCTTC. It is translated as CASSEGLDGYTF.